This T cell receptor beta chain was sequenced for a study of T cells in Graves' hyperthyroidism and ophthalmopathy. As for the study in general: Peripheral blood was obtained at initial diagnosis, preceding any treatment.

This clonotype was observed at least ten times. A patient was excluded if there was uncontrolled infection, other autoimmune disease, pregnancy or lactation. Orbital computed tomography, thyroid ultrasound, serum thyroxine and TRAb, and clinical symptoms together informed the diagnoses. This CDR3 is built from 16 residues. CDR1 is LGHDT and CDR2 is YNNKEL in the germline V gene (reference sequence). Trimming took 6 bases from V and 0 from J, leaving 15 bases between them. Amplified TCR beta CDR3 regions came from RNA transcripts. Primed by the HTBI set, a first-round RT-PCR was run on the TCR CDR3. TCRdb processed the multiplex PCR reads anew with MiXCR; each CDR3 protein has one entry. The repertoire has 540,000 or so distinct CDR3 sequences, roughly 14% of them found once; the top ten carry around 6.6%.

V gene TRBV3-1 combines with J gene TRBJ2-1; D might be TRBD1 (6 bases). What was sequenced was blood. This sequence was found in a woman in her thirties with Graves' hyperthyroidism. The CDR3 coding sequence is TGTGCCAGCAGGGAACAGGGTAAGGTCTCCTACAATGAGCAGTTCTTC. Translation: CASREQGKVSYNEQFF.